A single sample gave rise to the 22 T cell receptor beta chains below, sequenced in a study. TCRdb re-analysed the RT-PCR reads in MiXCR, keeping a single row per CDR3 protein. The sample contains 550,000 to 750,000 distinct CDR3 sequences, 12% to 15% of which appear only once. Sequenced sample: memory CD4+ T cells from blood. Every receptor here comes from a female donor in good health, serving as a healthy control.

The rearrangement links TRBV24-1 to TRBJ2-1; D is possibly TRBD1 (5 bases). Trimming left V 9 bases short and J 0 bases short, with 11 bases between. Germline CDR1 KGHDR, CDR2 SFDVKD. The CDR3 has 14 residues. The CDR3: CATGQGVSYNEQFF. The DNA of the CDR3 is TGTGCCACCGGACAAGGGGTCTCCTACAATGAGCAGTTCTTC.

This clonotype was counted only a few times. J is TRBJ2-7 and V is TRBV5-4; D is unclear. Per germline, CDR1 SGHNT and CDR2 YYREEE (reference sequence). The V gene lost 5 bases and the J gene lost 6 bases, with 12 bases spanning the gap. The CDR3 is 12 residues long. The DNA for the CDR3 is TGTGCCAGCAGAATGGGAAGGCCCGAGCAGTACTTC. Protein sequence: CASRMGRPEQYF.

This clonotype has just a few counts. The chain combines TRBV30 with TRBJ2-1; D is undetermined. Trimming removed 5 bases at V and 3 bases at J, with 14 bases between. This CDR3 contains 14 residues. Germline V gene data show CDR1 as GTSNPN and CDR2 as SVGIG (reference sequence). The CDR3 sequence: CAWHLAPNYNEQFF. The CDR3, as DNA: TGTGCCTGGCATTTGGCCCCAAACTACAATGAGCAGTTCTTC.

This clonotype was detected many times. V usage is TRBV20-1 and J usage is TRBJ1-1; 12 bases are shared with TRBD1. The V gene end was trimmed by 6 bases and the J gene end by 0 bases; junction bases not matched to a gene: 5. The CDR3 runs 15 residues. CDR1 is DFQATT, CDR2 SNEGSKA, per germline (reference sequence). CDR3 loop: CSAPGQGAVNTEAFF. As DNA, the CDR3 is TGCAGTGCCCCGGGACAGGGGGCTGTGAACACTGAAGCTTTCTTT.

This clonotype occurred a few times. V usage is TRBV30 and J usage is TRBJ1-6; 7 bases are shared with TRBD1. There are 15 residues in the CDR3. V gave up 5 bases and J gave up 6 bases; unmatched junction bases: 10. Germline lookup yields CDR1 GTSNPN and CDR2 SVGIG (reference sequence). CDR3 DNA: TGTGCCTGGCGACAGGGTAGTTTTGGTAATTCACCCCTCCACTTT. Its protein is CAWRQGSFGNSPLHF.

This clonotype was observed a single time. The CDR3 loop reads CASGQDGGAHEQFF. The CDR3 DNA reads TGTGCCAGCGGCCAGGACGGAGGGGCCCATGAGCAGTTCTTC. The chain combines TRBV7-2 with TRBJ2-1; TRBD2 might be the D (6 bases). The CDR3 has 14 residues. Germline V gene sequence: CDR1 SGHTA, CDR2 FQGNSA. Between the trimmed V and J ends, which lost 8 bases and 8 bases, there was a span of 19 bases.

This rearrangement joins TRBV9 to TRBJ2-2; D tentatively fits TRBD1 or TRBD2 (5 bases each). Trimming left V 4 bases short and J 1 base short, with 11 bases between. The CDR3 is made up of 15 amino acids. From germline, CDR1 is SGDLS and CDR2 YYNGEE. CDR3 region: CASSIGTVNTGELFF. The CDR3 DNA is TGTGCCAGCAGCATAGGGACGGTGAACACCGGGGAGCTGTTTTTT.

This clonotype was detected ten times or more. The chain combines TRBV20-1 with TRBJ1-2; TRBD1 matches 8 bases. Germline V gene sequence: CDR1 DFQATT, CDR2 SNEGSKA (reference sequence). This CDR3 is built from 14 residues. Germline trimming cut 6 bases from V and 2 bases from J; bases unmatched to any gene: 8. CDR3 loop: CSAEETGENYGYTF. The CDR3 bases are TGCAGTGCGGAAGAGACAGGGGAGAACTATGGCTACACCTTC.

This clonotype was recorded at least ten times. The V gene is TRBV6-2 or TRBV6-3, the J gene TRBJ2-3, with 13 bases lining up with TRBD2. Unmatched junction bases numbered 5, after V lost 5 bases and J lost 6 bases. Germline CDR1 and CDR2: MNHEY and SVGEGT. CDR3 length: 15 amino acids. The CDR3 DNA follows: TGTGCCAGCAGTCCGGGACTAGCGGGATTGGATACGCAGTATTTT. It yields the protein CASSPGLAGLDTQYF.

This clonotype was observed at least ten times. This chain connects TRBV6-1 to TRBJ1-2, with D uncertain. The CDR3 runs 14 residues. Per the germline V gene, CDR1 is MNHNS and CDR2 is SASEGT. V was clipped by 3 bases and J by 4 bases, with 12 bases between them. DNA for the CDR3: TGTGCCAGCAGTGAGTTCCTCGCTACCTATGGCTACACCTTC. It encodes CASSEFLATYGYTF.

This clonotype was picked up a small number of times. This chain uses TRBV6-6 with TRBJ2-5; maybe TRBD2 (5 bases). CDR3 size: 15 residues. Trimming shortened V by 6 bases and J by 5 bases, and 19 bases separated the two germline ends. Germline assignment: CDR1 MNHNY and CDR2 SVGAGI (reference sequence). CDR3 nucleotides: TGTGCCAGCAGGCGGGCCACCCCTGCCCCGGAGACCCAGTACTTC. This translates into CASRRATPAPETQYF.

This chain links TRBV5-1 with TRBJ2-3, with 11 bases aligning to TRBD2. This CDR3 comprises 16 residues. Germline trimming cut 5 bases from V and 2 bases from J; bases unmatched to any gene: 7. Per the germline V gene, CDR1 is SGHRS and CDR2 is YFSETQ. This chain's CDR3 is CASRGASGGPTDTQYF. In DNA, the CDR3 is TGCGCCAGCAGGGGAGCTAGCGGGGGGCCCACAGATACGCAGTATTTT.

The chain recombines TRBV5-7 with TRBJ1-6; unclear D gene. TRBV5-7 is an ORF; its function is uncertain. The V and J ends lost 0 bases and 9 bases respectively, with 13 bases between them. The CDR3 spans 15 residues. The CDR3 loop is CASSLAGGRSSPLHF. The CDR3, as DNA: TGTGCCAGCAGCTTGGCCGGAGGGCGCAGTTCACCCCTCCACTTT.

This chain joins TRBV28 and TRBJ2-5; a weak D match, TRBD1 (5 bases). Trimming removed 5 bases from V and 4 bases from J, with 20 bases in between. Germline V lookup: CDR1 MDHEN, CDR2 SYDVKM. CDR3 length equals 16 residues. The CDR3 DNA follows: TGTGCCAGCAGTAACGACTCAGGGTTTAGGGTAGAGACCCAGTACTTC. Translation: CASSNDSGFRVETQYF.

For the CDR3, the DNA is TGTGCCAGCAGCCAAGGCAAGGGTCTGATGAACACTGAAGCTTTCTTT. Its protein product is CASSQGKGLMNTEAFF. The chain is built from TRBV3-1 and TRBJ1-1; unclear D gene. Trimming removed 1 base from V and 0 bases from J, with 12 bases in between. Per the germline V gene, CDR1 is LGHDT and CDR2 is YNNKEL (reference sequence). The CDR3 is 16 residues long.

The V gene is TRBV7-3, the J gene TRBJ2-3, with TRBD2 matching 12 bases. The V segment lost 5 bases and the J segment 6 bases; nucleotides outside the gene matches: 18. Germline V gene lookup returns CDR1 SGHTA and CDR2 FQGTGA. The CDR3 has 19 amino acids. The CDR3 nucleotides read TGTGCCAGCAGCCTTACCCCAAGTCTAGCGGGAGGGCCCGAGGATACGCAGTATTTT. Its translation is CASSLTPSLAGGPEDTQYF.

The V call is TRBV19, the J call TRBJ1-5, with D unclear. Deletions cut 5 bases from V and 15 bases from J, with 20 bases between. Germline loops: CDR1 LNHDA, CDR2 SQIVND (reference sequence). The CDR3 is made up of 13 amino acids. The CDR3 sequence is CASSSGTQAPGHF. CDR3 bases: TGTGCCAGTAGTTCGGGCACACAAGCTCCCGGGCATTTT.

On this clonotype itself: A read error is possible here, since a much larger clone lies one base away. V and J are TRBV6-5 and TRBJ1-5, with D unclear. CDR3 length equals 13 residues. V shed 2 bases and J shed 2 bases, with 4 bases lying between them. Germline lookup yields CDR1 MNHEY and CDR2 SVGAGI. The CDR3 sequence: CASSYGRNQPQHF. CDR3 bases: TGTGCCAGCAGTTACGGGCGCAATCAGCCCCAGCATTTT.

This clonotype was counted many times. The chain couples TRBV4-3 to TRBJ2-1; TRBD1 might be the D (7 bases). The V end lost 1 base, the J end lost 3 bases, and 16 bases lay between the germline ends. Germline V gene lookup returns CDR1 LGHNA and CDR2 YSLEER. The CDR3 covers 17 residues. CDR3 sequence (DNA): TGCGCCAGCAGCCAAGTGGACGCAGGGGGACTCTACAATGAGCAGTTCTTC. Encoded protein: CASSQVDAGGLYNEQFF.

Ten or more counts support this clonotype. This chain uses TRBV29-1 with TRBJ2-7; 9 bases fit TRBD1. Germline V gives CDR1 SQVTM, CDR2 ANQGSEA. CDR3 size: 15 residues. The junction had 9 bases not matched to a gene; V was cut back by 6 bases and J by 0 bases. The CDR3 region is CSVLPGTGTSYEQYF. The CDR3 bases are TGCAGCGTGTTACCCGGGACAGGGACCTCCTACGAGCAGTACTTC.

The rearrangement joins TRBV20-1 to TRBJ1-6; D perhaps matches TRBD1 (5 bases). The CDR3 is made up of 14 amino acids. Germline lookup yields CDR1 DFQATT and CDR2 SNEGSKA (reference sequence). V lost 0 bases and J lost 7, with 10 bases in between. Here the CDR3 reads CSARDRGRNSPLHF. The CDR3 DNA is TGCAGTGCTAGAGACCGGGGACGGAATTCACCCCTCCACTTT.

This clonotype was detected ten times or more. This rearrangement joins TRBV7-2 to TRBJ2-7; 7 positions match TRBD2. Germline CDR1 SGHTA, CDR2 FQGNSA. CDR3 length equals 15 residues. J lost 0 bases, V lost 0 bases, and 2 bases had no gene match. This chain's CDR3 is CASSLASGVSYEQYF. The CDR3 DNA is TGTGCCAGCAGCTTAGCAAGCGGGGTCTCCTACGAGCAGTACTTC.